The entry below gives a single T cell receptor beta chain sequence along with its context. Its target is unknown. TCRdb reprocessed the 5' RACE reads with MiXCR, giving one entry per CDR3 protein. The table lists approximately 190,000 distinct CDR3 sequences, approximately 12% of them singletons, with approximately 11% in the top ten. The sample belongs to a study of CD8 T cells in ankylosing spondylitis. Findings and caveats of the study: Disease-associated clonotypes exhibited CD8+ identity and were relatively infrequent in peripheral blood. According to the report, clones linked to the disease were significantly enriched in matched synovial fluid samples taken from ankylosing spondylitis patients.

Germline assignment: CDR1 SGHDT and CDR2 YYEEEE. Between the trimmed V and J ends, which lost 0 bases and 3 bases, there was a span of 15 bases. The CDR3 sequence is 17 residues long. The sequence was obtained from a female donor with ankylosing spondylitis or in good health (not recorded which). The V gene is TRBV5-6, the J gene TRBJ1-4, with a weak D call TRBD1 (6 bases). The sequenced sample was blood, either unsorted or a sorted T cell fraction (not recorded which). The CDR3 region is CASSLEGGPLSNEKLFF. CDR3 DNA: TGTGCCAGCAGCTTGGAAGGGGGACCCCTTTCTAATGAAAAACTGTTTTTT.